These 9 T cell receptor beta chains share one sample of origin, sequenced in a study of lymphopenia after photon versus proton radiotherapy. The protocol was immunoSEQ multiplex PCR, while the TCRdb copy is restricted to in-frame clones and leaves out a portion. Of 25,000 to 30,000 clones detected, over 85% appear once; the ten largest clones hold 0.81%. Sequences were derived from peripheral blood, sampled from a patient treated with photon-based radiotherapy. These receptors were collected from a woman in her forties or fifties with cholangiocarcinoma.

V gene TRBV30 combines with J gene TRBJ1-4, with TRBD1 as a possible D gene (5 bases). This CDR3 is built from 12 residues. V was clipped by 5 bases and J by 9 bases, with 13 bases between them. Germline CDR1 GTSNPN, CDR2 SVGIG (reference sequence). CDR3 coding DNA: TGTGCCTGGCGCGGGGACGGACAAAAACTGTTTTTT. Its protein is CAWRGDGQKLFF.

V is TRBV29-1 and J is TRBJ2-1; weak D call: TRBD1 (5 bases). Trimming removed 3 bases from V and 6 bases from J, with 15 bases in between. CDR1 and CDR2 from the germline V gene are SQVTM and ANQGSEA. The CDR3 extends over 14 amino acids. The CDR3 DNA reads as TGCAGCGTTGACCTTAACAGGTTTGGCAATGAGCAGTTCTTC. Translation gives CSVDLNRFGNEQFF.

The chain combines TRBV11-2 with TRBJ2-5, with TRBD1 as a possible D gene (5 bases). With 5 bases removed from V and 4 bases from J, the gap between germline ends came to 14 bases. This CDR3 contains 14 residues. CDR1 and CDR2 (germline): SGHAT, FQNNGV. The CDR3 protein is CASSPHLGPETQYF. CDR3 nucleotides: TGTGCCAGCAGCCCCCACTTGGGGCCAGAGACCCAGTACTTC.

V usage is TRBV5-1 and J usage is TRBJ2-1, with D possibly matching TRBD2 (5 bases). Germline CDR1 SGHRS, CDR2 YFSETQ. Trimming shortened V by 3 bases and J by 9 bases, and 13 bases separated the two germline ends. The CDR3 covers 13 residues. The CDR3 nucleotides are TGCGCCAGCAGCTCGAGGGAGTTGGGTGAGCAGTTCTTC. It codes for CASSSRELGEQFF.

The CDR3 reads CASSYQGRHEQYF. CDR3 coding DNA: TGTGCCAGCAGTTACCAGGGGCGACACGAGCAGTACTTC. The chain couples TRBV6-5 to TRBJ2-7; D possibly corresponds to TRBD1 (6 bases). The CDR3 is made up of 13 amino acids. Germline V CDR1 and CDR2: MNHEY, SVGAGI. Deletions cut 2 bases from V and 5 bases from J, with 10 bases between.

This chain connects TRBV19 to TRBJ2-1; TRBD2 might be the D (7 bases). Germline-derived CDR1 and CDR2 are LNHDA and SQIVND (reference sequence). V lost 9 bases and J lost 7, with 22 bases in between. This CDR3 comprises 15 residues. CDR3 bases: TGTGCCAGCGGGGATAGTGGGGGGGCCAAGAATGAGCAGTTCTTC. Translation: CASGDSGGAKNEQFF.

This sequence joins TRBV9 and TRBJ1-2; tentative D call: TRBD1 (5 bases). The CDR3 length is 15 residues. Trimming cost V 0 bases and J 7 bases, with 16 bases left between them. In germline, CDR1 is SGDLS, CDR2 YYNGEE. CDR3 residues: CASSVDQGSARGYTF. The CDR3 coding sequence is TGTGCCAGCAGCGTAGATCAGGGCTCGGCTCGTGGCTACACCTTC. Supplemented by reference TRBV9 and TRBJ1-2, the full variable domain reads DSGVTQTPKHLITATGQRVTLRCSPRSGDLSVYWYQQSLDQGLQFLIQYYNGEERAKGNILERFSAQQFPDLHSELNLSSLELGDSALYFCASSVDQGSARGYTFGSGTRLTVV.

J is TRBJ1-6 and V is TRBV7-2, with D unresolved. This CDR3 is built from 15 residues. Germline V gene lookup returns CDR1 SGHTA and CDR2 FQGNSA. Trimming stripped 1 base from V and 7 bases from J, with 11 bases between. CDR3 amino acids: CASSLDGLSNSPLHF. CDR3 coding DNA: TGTGCCAGCAGCTTAGATGGATTGAGCAATTCACCCCTCCACTTT. The whole variable domain, filled in from reference TRBV7-2 and TRBJ1-6, reads GAGVSQSPSNKVTEKGKDVELRCDPISGHTALYWYRQSLGQGLEFLIYFQGNSAPDKSGLPSDRFSAERTGGSVSTLTIQRTQQEDSAVYLCASSLDGLSNSPLHFGNGTRLTVT.

V usage is TRBV13 and J usage is TRBJ2-7; D call uncertain. V was trimmed by 5 bases and J by 0 bases, leaving 11 bases between them. The CDR3 spans 14 residues. Germline CDR1 PRHDT, CDR2 FYEKMQ (reference sequence). The CDR3 nucleotides read TGTGCCAGCAGCATCCGACTGAGCTCCTACGAGCAGTACTTC. Its translation is CASSIRLSSYEQYF. Full variable domain (rest looked up from reference TRBV13 and TRBJ2-7): AAGVIQSPRHLIKEKRETATLKCYPIPRHDTVYWYQQGPGQDPQFLISFYEKMQSDKGSIPDRFSAQQFSDYHSELNMSSLELGDSALYFCASSIRLSSYEQYFGPGTRLTVT.